The rows below give T cell receptor beta chains drawn from one sample of a study of monozygotic twins with cystic fibrosis. Measured with immunoSEQ multiplex PCR; TCRdb has only the in-frame clones, and not every one. This table holds about 19,000 clones, nearly 98% found once. The sequenced material came from blood. The source is a woman in her thirties with cystic fibrosis. The CDR3 runs from the conserved cysteine through the conserved F or W. A D gene is named only where the DNA matches it firmly. The size field is filled for only some rows; it gives once, few, many or a size class.

clone size	D gene	J gene	V gene	CDR3 DNA	CDR3 protein
.	.	TRBJ1-2	TRBV6-1	TGTGCCAGCAGTACCTCGGGAAGAGATGGCTACACCTTC	CASSTSGRDGYTF
.	TRBD2	TRBJ2-1	TRBV10-2	TGCGCCAGCGGGACTAGCGGGGGAGGTGAGCAGTTCTTC	CASGTSGGGEQFF
.	.	TRBJ2-7	TRBV5-6	TGTGCCAGCAGCTATATCGGGACACCACCTTACGAGCAGTACTTC	CASSYIGTPPYEQYF
.	.	TRBJ1-5	TRBV28	TGTGCCAGCAGTTGGACCAGGAACAATCAGCCCCAGCATTTT	CASSWTRNNQPQHF
.	.	TRBJ2-1	TRBV21-1	TGTGCCAGCCCCCTCCCACAGGAGCAGTTCTTC	CASPLPQEQFF
.	TRBD1	TRBJ2-7	TRBV6-1	TGTGCCAGCAGTGCACAGGGGACGTTCTACGAGCAGTACTTC	CASSAQGTFYEQYF
.	TRBD1	TRBJ2-3	TRBV6-4	TGTGCCAGCAGTGACGGAGGGACAGGGGGGGCAGATACGCAGTATTTT	CASSDGGTGGADTQYF
.	TRBD2	TRBJ2-1	TRBV4-2	TGTGCCAGCAGCCATGGGACTAGCGGGGGGGCCGTTAATGAGCAGTTCTTC	CASSHGTSGGAVNEQFF
.	.	TRBJ1-1	TRBV6-1	TGTGCCATCTCCCCCGGCGTGAACACTGAAGCTTTCTTT	CAISPGVNTEAFF
.	.	TRBJ1-5	TRBV6-1	TGTGCCAGCAGTGAAGCGCCCAATCAGCCCCAGCATTTT	CASSEAPNQPQHF
.	TRBD2	TRBJ2-3	TRBV13	TGTGCCAGCAGCGGGACCCTCCCCCTCGGGACTACCACAGATACGCAGTATTTT	CASSGTLPLGTTTDTQYF
.	TRBD1	TRBJ1-5	TRBV2	TGTGCCAGCGGGAGGACAGGGACTCAGCCCCAGCATTTT	CASGRTGTQPQHF
.	TRBD1	TRBJ1-5	TRBV19	TGTGCCAGTACCCTAGGGGGCAGGGGCAATCAGCCCCAGCATTTT	CASTLGGRGNQPQHF
once	.	TRBJ2-5	TRBV5-8	TGTGCCAGCAGCTCTACAGGGATTTCGATAGAGACCCAGTACTTC	CASSSTGISIETQYF
.	.	TRBJ2-7	TRBV5-1	TGCGCCAGCAGCCCGGGGGACAGCATCTCCTACGAGCAGTACTTC	CASSPGDSISYEQYF
once	.	TRBJ1-4	TRBV19	TGTGCCAGTAGTATAAACGGTCTTATCGGGGAAAAACTGTTTTTT	CASSINGLIGEKLFF
.	TRBD2	TRBJ2-1	TRBV6-4	TGTGCCAGCAGTGACCGGCTAGCGGGGGGAAATGAGCAGTTCTTC	CASSDRLAGGNEQFF
.	.	TRBJ2-5	TRBV4-1	TGCGCCAGCAGCCCTGGACGGAGGGACCAAGAGACCCAGTACTTC	CASSPGRRDQETQYF
.	.	TRBJ2-3	TRBV5-4	TGTGCCAGCAGCTTGGAGAGCACAGATACGCAGTATTTT	CASSLESTDTQYF
.	.	TRBJ1-2	TRBV6-4	TGTGCCAGCGGTGGGGAAGGGGGCTATGGCTACACCTTC	CASGGEGGYGYTF